This T cell receptor (beta chain) was profiled in a study of blood T cell repertoires in COVID-19. About the research overall: There were acute and convalescent COVID-19 samples, and they came from the United States, Italy and Spain. T cells, B-cell-depleted T cells, or PBMCs supplied cDNA or gDNA.

V lost 5 bases and J lost 5; bases outside the gene matches: 11. CDR1 is SGHNT, CDR2 YYREEE, per germline (reference sequence). The CDR3 runs 17 residues. Sequencing was performed with immunoSEQ multiplex PCR; in TCRdb, only in-frame clones are kept and a portion is missing. The repertoire consists of about 31,000 clones, with roughly 90% occurring once and the leading ten covering 7% to 9.5%. Followed longitudinally, the Seattle patients had been enrolled during active infection. The receptor comes from a man in his sixties with COVID-19, enrolled during active disease. This rearrangement joins TRBV5-4 to TRBJ2-2, with 11 positions matching TRBD1. The sample taken for sequencing was peripheral blood. CDR3 in DNA: TGTGCCAGCAGACCTTTCGGGACAGGGGGAAGTACCGGGGAGCTGTTTTTT. Translated, it gives CASRPFGTGGSTGELFF. The complete variable domain, with remaining parts taken from reference TRBV5-4 and TRBJ2-2, reads ETGVTQSPTHLIKTRGQQVTLRCSSQSGHNTVSWYQQALGQGPQFIFQYYREEENGRGNFPPRFSGLQFPNYSSELNVNALELDDSALYLCASRPFGTGGSTGELFFGEGSRLTVL.